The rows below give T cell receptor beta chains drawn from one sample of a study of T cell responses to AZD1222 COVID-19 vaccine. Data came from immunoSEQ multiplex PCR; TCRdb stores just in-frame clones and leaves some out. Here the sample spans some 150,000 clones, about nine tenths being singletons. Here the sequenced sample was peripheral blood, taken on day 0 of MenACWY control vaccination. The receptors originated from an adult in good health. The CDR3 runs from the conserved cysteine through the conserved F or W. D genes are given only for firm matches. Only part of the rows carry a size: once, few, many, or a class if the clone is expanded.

CDR3aa: CASSVAAGGFSNEQFF
CDR3nt: TGTGCCAGCAGCGTAGCGGCCGGGGGATTTAGCAATGAGCAGTTCTTC
v_gene: TRBV9
d_gene: .
abundance: .
j_gene: TRBJ2-1

CDR3aa: CASSGNIRGELFF
CDR3nt: TGTGCCAGCAGCGGCAACATTCGCGGGGAGCTGTTTTTT
v_gene: TRBV14
d_gene: .
abundance: .
j_gene: TRBJ2-2

CDR3aa: CASSQGMNTEAFF
CDR3nt: TGTGCCAGCAGCCAGGGGATGAACACTGAAGCTTTCTTT
v_gene: TRBV7-2
d_gene: .
abundance: .
j_gene: TRBJ1-1

CDR3aa: CASSPGAEQYF
CDR3nt: TGTGCCAGCAGCCCTGGGGCCGAGCAGTACTTC
v_gene: TRBV7-6
d_gene: .
abundance: once
j_gene: TRBJ2-7

CDR3aa: CASKGQTYEQYF
CDR3nt: TGTGCCAGCAAGGGACAAACCTACGAGCAGTACTTC
v_gene: TRBV2
d_gene: .
abundance: .
j_gene: TRBJ2-7

CDR3aa: CASRGQETNEKLFF
CDR3nt: TGTGCCAGCAGGGGACAGGAGACAAATGAAAAACTGTTTTTT
v_gene: TRBV7-9
d_gene: TRBD1
abundance: .
j_gene: TRBJ1-4

CDR3aa: CATSSRGGRETQYF
CDR3nt: TGTGCCACCAGCAGCCGCGGGGGCAGGGAGACCCAGTACTTC
v_gene: TRBV15
d_gene: .
abundance: .
j_gene: TRBJ2-5

CDR3aa: CASSQFETAYPEQYF
CDR3nt: TGTGCCAGCAGCCAATTCGAGACAGCGTACCCCGAGCAGTACTTC
v_gene: TRBV14
d_gene: .
abundance: .
j_gene: TRBJ2-7

CDR3aa: CASKQGVGQGVTQYF
CDR3nt: TGTGCCAGCAAACAGGGGGTGGGACAGGGAGTAACTCAGTACTTC
v_gene: TRBV6-5
d_gene: TRBD1
abundance: .
j_gene: TRBJ2-7

CDR3aa: CASSPRDFYEQYF
CDR3nt: TGTGCCAGCAGCCCCCGGGACTTCTACGAGCAGTACTTC
v_gene: TRBV13
d_gene: .
abundance: once
j_gene: TRBJ2-7

CDR3aa: CASSRGSRERGEQYF
CDR3nt: TGTGCCAGCAGCCGGGGATCACGGGAGAGGGGAGAGCAGTACTTC
v_gene: TRBV16
d_gene: .
abundance: .
j_gene: TRBJ2-7

CDR3aa: CASSLAPQGGRSEQYF
CDR3nt: TGTGCCAGCAGCTTAGCGCCACAGGGGGGGCGTTCCGAGCAGTACTTC
v_gene: TRBV7-8
d_gene: .
abundance: .
j_gene: TRBJ2-7

CDR3aa: CASSVWKGYGYTF
CDR3nt: TGTGCCAGCAGCGTCTGGAAAGGGTATGGCTACACCTTC
v_gene: TRBV5-6
d_gene: .
abundance: .
j_gene: TRBJ1-2

CDR3aa: CASSIVLNTGELFF
CDR3nt: TGTGCCAGTAGTATAGTGTTAAACACCGGGGAGCTGTTTTTT
v_gene: TRBV19
d_gene: .
abundance: .
j_gene: TRBJ2-2

CDR3aa: CASSRGLAVGANVLTF
CDR3nt: TGTGCCAGCAGCAGGGGACTAGCGGTTGGGGCCAACGTCCTGACTTTC
v_gene: TRBV5-6
d_gene: TRBD2
abundance: .
j_gene: TRBJ2-6

CDR3aa: CASSERREGFSPLHF
CDR3nt: TGTGCCAGCAGTGAACGCCGAGAGGGGTTCTCACCCCTCCACTTT
v_gene: TRBV6-1
d_gene: .
abundance: .
j_gene: TRBJ1-6

CDR3aa: CASSLGHFTDTQYF
CDR3nt: TGCGCCAGCAGCTTAGGCCATTTCACAGATACGCAGTATTTT
v_gene: TRBV4-1
d_gene: .
abundance: .
j_gene: TRBJ2-3

CDR3aa: CASSSTWGSGELFF
CDR3nt: TGTGCCAGTAGTAGTACCTGGGGTTCCGGGGAGCTGTTTTTT
v_gene: TRBV19
d_gene: .
abundance: .
j_gene: TRBJ2-2

CDR3aa: CASSIIQTGRINYGYTF
CDR3nt: TGTGCCAGTAGTATCATACAAACAGGGAGGATAAACTATGGCTACACCTTC
v_gene: TRBV19
d_gene: .
abundance: few
j_gene: TRBJ1-2

CDR3aa: CASSPQSGLAGDHEQFF
CDR3nt: TGCGCCAGCAGCCCCCAATCGGGACTAGCGGGAGATCATGAGCAGTTCTTC
v_gene: TRBV4-1
d_gene: TRBD2
abundance: .
j_gene: TRBJ2-1

CDR3aa: CASSFSENTEAFF
CDR3nt: TGTGCCAGCAGTTTTTCCGAGAACACTGAAGCTTTCTTT
v_gene: TRBV6-2/TRBV6-3
d_gene: .
abundance: .
j_gene: TRBJ1-1

CDR3aa: CASSFSGYTEAFF
CDR3nt: TGTGCCAGCAGTTTTTCAGGGTACACTGAAGCTTTCTTT
v_gene: TRBV12-3/TRBV12-4
d_gene: .
abundance: .
j_gene: TRBJ1-1

CDR3aa: CASSRGQTDNQPQHF
CDR3nt: TGTGCCAGCTCACGAGGACAGACGGACAATCAGCCCCAGCATTTT
v_gene: TRBV18
d_gene: .
abundance: .
j_gene: TRBJ1-5

CDR3aa: CASSYGLPSQETQYF
CDR3nt: TGCGCCAGCAGCTACGGACTTCCCAGTCAAGAGACCCAGTACTTC
v_gene: TRBV5-1
d_gene: .
abundance: .
j_gene: TRBJ2-5

CDR3aa: CASSLLAPRGKNTEAFF
CDR3nt: TGTGCCAGCAGCTTACTGGCCCCGAGGGGCAAGAACACTGAAGCTTTCTTT
v_gene: TRBV11-2
d_gene: .
abundance: .
j_gene: TRBJ1-1

CDR3aa: CASGLEGYSSGANVLTF
CDR3nt: TGTGCTAGTGGTTTGGAGGGGTATAGCTCTGGGGCCAACGTCCTGACTTTC
v_gene: TRBV12-5
d_gene: .
abundance: .
j_gene: TRBJ2-6

CDR3aa: CASSEAQPNTEAFF
CDR3nt: TGTGCCAGCAGTGAAGCGCAGCCGAACACTGAAGCTTTCTTT
v_gene: TRBV6-1
d_gene: .
abundance: .
j_gene: TRBJ1-1

CDR3aa: CASSLVEGATYGYTF
CDR3nt: TGTGCCAGCAGCTTGGTGGAGGGGGCGACCTATGGCTACACCTTC
v_gene: TRBV5-5
d_gene: TRBD1
abundance: once
j_gene: TRBJ1-2

CDR3aa: CASSPRKDTGNTIYF
CDR3nt: TGTGCCAGCTCACCCCGAAAGGATACTGGAAACACCATATATTTT
v_gene: TRBV18
d_gene: .
abundance: .
j_gene: TRBJ1-3

CDR3aa: CASSPTGANTGELFF
CDR3nt: TGTGCCAGCTCACCTACAGGGGCGAACACCGGGGAGCTGTTTTTT
v_gene: TRBV18
d_gene: TRBD1
abundance: .
j_gene: TRBJ2-2

CDR3aa: CASSERGYQPQHF
CDR3nt: TGTGCCAGCAGTGAACGGGGGTATCAGCCCCAGCATTTT
v_gene: TRBV2
d_gene: .
abundance: .
j_gene: TRBJ1-5

CDR3aa: CASSQALLRGVQGTQYF
CDR3nt: TGTGCCAGCAGCCAAGCCCTCCTGAGGGGGGTCCAGGGGACCCAGTACTTC
v_gene: TRBV4-2
d_gene: .
abundance: once
j_gene: TRBJ2-5

CDR3aa: CASSRTSRGQDYGYTF
CDR3nt: TGTGCCAGTAGTAGAACGAGTCGGGGGCAAGACTATGGCTACACCTTC
v_gene: TRBV19
d_gene: .
abundance: .
j_gene: TRBJ1-2

CDR3aa: CASADRGFYGYTF
CDR3nt: TGTGCCAGCGCAGACAGGGGATTCTATGGCTACACCTTC
v_gene: TRBV25-1
d_gene: TRBD1
abundance: .
j_gene: TRBJ1-2

CDR3aa: CASSPGQGPGNQPQHF
CDR3nt: TGTGCCAGCAGCCCGGGACAGGGGCCGGGCAATCAGCCCCAGCATTTT
v_gene: TRBV4-2
d_gene: TRBD1
abundance: .
j_gene: TRBJ1-5

CDR3aa: CASSPGGTNEKLFF
CDR3nt: TGTGCCAGCAGCCCTGGGGGAACTAATGAAAAACTGTTTTTT
v_gene: TRBV7-3
d_gene: .
abundance: .
j_gene: TRBJ1-4

CDR3aa: CASKVPQAGATNEKLFF
CDR3nt: TGTGCCAGTAAGGTCCCCCAAGCCGGGGCTACTAATGAAAAACTGTTTTTT
v_gene: TRBV19
d_gene: .
abundance: .
j_gene: TRBJ1-4

CDR3aa: CASSEWGQGMADTQYF
CDR3nt: TGTGCCAGCAGTGAATGGGGACAGGGGATGGCAGATACGCAGTATTTT
v_gene: TRBV25-1
d_gene: TRBD1
abundance: .
j_gene: TRBJ2-3

CDR3aa: CASSQDLPGAYGYTF
CDR3nt: TGCGCCAGCAGCCAAGATCTACCGGGGGCCTATGGCTACACCTTC
v_gene: TRBV4-1
d_gene: .
abundance: .
j_gene: TRBJ1-2

CDR3aa: CASSRTGANEKLFF
CDR3nt: TGCGCCAGCAGCCGGACCGGGGCAAATGAAAAACTGTTTTTT
v_gene: TRBV4-1
d_gene: .
abundance: .
j_gene: TRBJ1-4

CDR3aa: CASTTGNSPLHF
CDR3nt: TGTGCCAGTACTACAGGGAATTCACCCCTCCACTTT
v_gene: TRBV25-1
d_gene: .
abundance: once
j_gene: TRBJ1-6

CDR3aa: CASSEREQKSYEQYF
CDR3nt: TGTGCCAGCAGCGAAAGGGAGCAGAAGAGCTACGAGCAGTACTTC
v_gene: TRBV3-1/TRBV3-2
d_gene: .
abundance: .
j_gene: TRBJ2-7

CDR3aa: CASSWGTAGEETQYF
CDR3nt: TGTGCCAGCAGTTGGGGGACGGCTGGGGAAGAGACCCAGTACTTC
v_gene: TRBV6-6
d_gene: .
abundance: .
j_gene: TRBJ2-5